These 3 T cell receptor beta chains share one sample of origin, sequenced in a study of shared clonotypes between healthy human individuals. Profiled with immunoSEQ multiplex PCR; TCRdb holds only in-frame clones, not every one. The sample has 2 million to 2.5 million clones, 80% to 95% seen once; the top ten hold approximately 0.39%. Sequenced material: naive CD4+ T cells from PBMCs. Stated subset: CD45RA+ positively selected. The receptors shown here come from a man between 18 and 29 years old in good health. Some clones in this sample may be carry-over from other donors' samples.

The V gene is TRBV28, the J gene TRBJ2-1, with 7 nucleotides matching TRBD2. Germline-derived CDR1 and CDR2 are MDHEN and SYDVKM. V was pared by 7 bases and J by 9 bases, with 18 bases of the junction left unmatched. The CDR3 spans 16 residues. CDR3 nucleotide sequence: TGTGCCAGCACTCCGCCCGGTGGGAGGGCCGGGGTTGAGCAGTTCTTC. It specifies CASTPPGGRAGVEQFF.

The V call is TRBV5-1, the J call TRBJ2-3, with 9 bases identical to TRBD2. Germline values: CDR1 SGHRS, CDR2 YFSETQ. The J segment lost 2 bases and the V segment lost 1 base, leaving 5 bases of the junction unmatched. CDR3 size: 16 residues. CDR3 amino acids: CASSLYAGGPTDTQYF. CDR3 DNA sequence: TGCGCCAGCAGCTTGTATGCGGGAGGGCCCACAGATACGCAGTATTTT.

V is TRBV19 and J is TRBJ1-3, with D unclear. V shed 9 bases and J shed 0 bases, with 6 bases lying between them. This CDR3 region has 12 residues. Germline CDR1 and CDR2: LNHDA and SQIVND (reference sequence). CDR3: CARHGSGNTIYF. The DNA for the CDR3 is TGTGCCAGACACGGCTCTGGAAACACCATATATTTT.